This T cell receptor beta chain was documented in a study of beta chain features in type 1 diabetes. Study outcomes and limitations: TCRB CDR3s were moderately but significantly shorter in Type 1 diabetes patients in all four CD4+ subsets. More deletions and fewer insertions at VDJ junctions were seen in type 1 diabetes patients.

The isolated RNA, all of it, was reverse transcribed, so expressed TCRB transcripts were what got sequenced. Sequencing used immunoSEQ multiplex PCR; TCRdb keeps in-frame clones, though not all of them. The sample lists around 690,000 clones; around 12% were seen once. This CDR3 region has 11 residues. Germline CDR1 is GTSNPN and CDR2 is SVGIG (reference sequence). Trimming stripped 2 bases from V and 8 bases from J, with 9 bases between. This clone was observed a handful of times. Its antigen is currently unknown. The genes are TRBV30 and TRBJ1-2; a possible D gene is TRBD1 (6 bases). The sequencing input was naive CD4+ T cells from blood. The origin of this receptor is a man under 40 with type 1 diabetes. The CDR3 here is CAWSPGEGYTF. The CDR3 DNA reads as TGTGCCTGGAGTCCAGGGGAGGGCTACACCTTC.